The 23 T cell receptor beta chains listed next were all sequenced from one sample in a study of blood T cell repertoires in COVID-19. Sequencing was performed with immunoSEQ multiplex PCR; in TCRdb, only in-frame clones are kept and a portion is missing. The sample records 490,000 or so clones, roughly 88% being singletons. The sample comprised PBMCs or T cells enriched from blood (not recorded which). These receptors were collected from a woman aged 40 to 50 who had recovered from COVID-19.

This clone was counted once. CDR3 nucleotide sequence: TGTGCCAGCAGTGGTGGGGCGGAGCCCTACAATGAGCAGTTCTTC. Protein sequence: CASSGGAEPYNEQFF. V usage is TRBV6-4 and J usage is TRBJ2-1; D perhaps matches TRBD1 (5 bases). The V end was cut by 4 bases, the J end by 2 bases, with 12 bases between. CDR3 length: 15 residues. CDR1 is MRHNA, CDR2 SNTAGT, per germline.

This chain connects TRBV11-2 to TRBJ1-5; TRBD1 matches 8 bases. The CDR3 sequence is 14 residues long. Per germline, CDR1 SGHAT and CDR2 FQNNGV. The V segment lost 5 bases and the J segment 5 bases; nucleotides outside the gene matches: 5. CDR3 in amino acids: CASSQSTGDQPQHF. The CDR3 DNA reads TGTGCCAGCAGCCAATCGACAGGGGATCAGCCCCAGCATTTT.

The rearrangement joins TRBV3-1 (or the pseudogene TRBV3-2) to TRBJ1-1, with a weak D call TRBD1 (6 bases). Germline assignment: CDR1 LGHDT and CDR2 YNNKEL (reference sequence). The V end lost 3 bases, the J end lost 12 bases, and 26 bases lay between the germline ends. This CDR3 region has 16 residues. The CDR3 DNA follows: TGTGCCAGCAGCCACGCCGCTAGTGGGGGCGACTCCTTAACTTTCTTT. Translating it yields CASSHAASGGDSLTFF.

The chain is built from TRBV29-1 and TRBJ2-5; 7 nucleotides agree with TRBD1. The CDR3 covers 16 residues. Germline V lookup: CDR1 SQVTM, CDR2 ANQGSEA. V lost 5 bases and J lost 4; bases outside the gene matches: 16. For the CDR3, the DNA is TGCAGCGTTTCCTTTCCCCAGACAGGGTTTCGAGAGACCCAGTACTTC. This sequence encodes CSVSFPQTGFRETQYF.

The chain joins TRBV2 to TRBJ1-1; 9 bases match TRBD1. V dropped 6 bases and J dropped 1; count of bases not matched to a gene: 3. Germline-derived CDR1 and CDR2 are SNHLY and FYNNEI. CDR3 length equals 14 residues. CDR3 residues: CASRVGQGNTEAFF. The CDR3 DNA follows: TGTGCCAGCAGGGTGGGACAGGGGAACACTGAAGCTTTCTTT.

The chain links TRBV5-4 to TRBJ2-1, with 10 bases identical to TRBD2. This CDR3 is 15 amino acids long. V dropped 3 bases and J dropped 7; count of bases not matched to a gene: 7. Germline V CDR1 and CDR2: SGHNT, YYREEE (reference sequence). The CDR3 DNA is TGTGCCAGCAGCTCCCCGAGGACTAGCGGAAATGAGCAGTTCTTC. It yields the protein CASSSPRTSGNEQFF. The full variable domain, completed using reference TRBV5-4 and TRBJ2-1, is ETGVTQSPTHLIKTRGQQVTLRCSSQSGHNTVSWYQQALGQGPQFIFQYYREEENGRGNFPPRFSGLQFPNYSSELNVNALELDDSALYLCASSSPRTSGNEQFFGPGTRLTVL.

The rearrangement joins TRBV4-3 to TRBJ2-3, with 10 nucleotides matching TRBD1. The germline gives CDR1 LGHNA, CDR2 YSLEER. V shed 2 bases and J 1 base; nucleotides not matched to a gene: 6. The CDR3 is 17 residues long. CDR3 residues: CASSQKGGTGGTDTQYF. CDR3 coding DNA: TGCGCCAGCAGCCAAAAGGGGGGGACAGGGGGCACAGATACGCAGTATTTT.

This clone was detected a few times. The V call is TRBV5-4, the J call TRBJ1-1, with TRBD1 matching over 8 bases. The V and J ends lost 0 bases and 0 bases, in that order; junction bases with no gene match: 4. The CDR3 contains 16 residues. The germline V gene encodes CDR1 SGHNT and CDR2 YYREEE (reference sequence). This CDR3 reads CASSLEGQGMNTEAFF. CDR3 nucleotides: TGTGCCAGCAGCTTGGAAGGACAGGGAATGAACACTGAAGCTTTCTTT. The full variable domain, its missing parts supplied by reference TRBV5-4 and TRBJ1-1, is ETGVTQSPTHLIKTRGQQVTLRCSSQSGHNTVSWYQQALGQGPQFIFQYYREEENGRGNFPPRFSGLQFPNYSSELNVNALELDDSALYLCASSLEGQGMNTEAFFGQGTRLTVV.

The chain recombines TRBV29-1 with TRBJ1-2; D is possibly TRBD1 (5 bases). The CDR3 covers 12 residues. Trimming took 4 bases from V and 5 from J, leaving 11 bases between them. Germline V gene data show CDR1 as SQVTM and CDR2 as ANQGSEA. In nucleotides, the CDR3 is TGCAGCGTTGGTAGGGGATCATATGGCTACACCTTC. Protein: CSVGRGSYGYTF.

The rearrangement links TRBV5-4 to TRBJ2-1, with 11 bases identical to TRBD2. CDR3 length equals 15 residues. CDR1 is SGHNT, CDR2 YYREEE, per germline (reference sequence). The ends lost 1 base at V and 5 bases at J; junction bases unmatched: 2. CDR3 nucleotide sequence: TGTGCCAGCAGCTTGACTAGCGGGGGCCACAATGAGCAGTTCTTC. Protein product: CASSLTSGGHNEQFF.

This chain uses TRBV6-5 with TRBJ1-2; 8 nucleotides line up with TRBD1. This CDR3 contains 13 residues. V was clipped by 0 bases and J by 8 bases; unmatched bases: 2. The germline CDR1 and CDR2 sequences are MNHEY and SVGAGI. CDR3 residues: CASSYSRDRGYTF. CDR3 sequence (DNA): TGTGCCAGCAGTTACTCGCGGGACAGGGGCTACACCTTC.

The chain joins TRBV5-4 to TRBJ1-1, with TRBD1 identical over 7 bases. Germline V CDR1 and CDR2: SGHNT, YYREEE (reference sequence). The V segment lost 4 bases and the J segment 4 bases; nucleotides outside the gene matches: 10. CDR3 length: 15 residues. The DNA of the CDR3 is TGTGCCAGCAGCATAAACAGGGGTGGGGGCACTGAAGCTTTCTTT. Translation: CASSINRGGGTEAFF.

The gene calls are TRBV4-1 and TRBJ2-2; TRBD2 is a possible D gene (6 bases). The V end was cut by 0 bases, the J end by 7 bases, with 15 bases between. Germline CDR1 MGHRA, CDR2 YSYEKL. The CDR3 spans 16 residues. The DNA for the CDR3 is TGCGCCAGCAGCCAAGAACCCCCCCGGGGAGGCGGGGAGCTGTTTTTT. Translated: CASSQEPPRGGGELFF.

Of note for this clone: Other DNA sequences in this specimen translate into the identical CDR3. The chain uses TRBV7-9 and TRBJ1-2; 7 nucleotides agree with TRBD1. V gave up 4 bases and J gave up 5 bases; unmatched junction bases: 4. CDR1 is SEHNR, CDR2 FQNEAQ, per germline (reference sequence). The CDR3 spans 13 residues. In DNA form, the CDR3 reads TGTGCCAGCAGCTCGGACAGGAGTTATGGCTACACCTTC. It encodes CASSSDRSYGYTF.

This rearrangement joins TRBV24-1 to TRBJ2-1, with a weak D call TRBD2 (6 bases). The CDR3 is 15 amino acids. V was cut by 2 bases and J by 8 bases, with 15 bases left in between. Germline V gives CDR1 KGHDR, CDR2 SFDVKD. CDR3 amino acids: CATSDSGTLADEQFF. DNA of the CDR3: TGTGCCACCAGTGATTCCGGGACTTTGGCCGATGAGCAGTTCTTC.

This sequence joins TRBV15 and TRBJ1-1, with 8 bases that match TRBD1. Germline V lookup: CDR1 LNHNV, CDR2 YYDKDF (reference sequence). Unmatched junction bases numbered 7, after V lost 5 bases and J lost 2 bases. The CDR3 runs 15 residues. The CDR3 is CATSLRQGRNTEAFF. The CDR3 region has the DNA TGTGCCACCAGCCTACGACAGGGGCGTAACACTGAAGCTTTCTTT.

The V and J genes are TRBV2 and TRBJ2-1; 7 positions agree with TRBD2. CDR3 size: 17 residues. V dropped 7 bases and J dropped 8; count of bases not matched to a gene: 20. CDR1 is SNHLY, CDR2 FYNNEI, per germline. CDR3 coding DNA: TGTGCCAGCATTTTTTTAAGCGGGATTAGAGGAGGCGATGAGCAGTTCTTC. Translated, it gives CASIFLSGIRGGDEQFF.

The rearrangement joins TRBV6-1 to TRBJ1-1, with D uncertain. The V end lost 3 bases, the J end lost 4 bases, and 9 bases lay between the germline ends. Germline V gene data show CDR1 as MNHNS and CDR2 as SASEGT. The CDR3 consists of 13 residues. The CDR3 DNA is TGTGCCAGCAGTGACCGGAGGGCCACTGAAGCTTTCTTT. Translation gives CASSDRRATEAFF.

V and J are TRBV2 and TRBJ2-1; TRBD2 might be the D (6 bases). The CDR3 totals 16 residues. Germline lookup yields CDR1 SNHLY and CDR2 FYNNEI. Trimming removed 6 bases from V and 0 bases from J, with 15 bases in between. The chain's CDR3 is CASRGGAGGSYNEQFF. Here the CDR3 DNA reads TGTGCCAGCAGGGGTGGGGCCGGGGGCTCCTACAATGAGCAGTTCTTC.

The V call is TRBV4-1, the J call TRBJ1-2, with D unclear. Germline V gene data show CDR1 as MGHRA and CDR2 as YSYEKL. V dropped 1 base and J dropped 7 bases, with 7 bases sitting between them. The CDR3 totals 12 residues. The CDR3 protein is CASSQGASGYTF. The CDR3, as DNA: TGCGCCAGCAGCCAAGGGGCTTCTGGCTACACCTTC.

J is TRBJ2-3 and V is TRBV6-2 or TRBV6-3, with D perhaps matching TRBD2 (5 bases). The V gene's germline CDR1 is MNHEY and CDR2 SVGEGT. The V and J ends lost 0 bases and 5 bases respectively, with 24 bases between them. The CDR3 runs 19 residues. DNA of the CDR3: TGTGCCAGCAGTTACTCGGATCCTAGCTGGGGAGCTTCTAAAGATACGCAGTATTTT. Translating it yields CASSYSDPSWGASKDTQYF.

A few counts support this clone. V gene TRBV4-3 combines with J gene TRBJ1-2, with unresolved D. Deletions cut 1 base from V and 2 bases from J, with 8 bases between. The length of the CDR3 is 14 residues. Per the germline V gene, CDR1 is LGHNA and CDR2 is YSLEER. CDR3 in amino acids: CASSQVGGNYGYTF. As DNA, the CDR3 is TGCGCCAGCAGCCAAGTAGGAGGGAACTATGGCTACACCTTC.

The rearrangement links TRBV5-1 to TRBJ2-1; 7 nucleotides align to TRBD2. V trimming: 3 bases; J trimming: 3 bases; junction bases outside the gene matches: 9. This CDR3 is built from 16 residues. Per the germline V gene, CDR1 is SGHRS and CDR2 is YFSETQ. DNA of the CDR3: TGCGCCAGCAGCTCACTGGGGGGGAAGGTCTACAATGAGCAGTTCTTC. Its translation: CASSSLGGKVYNEQFF.